This T cell receptor (beta chain) is from a study of T cells in localized non-small cell lung cancer. Notes on the study in general: The greatest T cell clonality was found in uninvolved adjacent lung (higher than in tumor). Only one tumor region was sequenced, so heterogeneity remains possible. A median of around 60 of the top 100 tumor clones appeared in adjacent lung, which was paired and uninvolved.

Turning to this clone: Antigen unknown.

Trimming shortened V by 3 bases and J by 2 bases, and 11 bases separated the two germline ends. CDR3 length equals 15 residues. Per the germline V gene, CDR1 is SGHAT and CDR2 is FQNNGV. The assay was immunoSEQ multiplex PCR, and TCRdb's table has in-frame clones only and misses some. Among about 51,000 clones listed, about 86% were seen once. This clonotype was sampled from a man between 40 and 70 years old with stage III lung adenocarcinoma. The V and J genes are TRBV11-2 and TRBJ1-3; maybe TRBD1 (6 bases). This material consisted of peripheral blood mononuclear cells, taken before any cancer treatment. The CDR3 sequence: CASSFLQGPGNTIYF. The CDR3, as DNA: TGTGCCAGCAGCTTTTTACAGGGCCCTGGAAACACCATATATTTT.